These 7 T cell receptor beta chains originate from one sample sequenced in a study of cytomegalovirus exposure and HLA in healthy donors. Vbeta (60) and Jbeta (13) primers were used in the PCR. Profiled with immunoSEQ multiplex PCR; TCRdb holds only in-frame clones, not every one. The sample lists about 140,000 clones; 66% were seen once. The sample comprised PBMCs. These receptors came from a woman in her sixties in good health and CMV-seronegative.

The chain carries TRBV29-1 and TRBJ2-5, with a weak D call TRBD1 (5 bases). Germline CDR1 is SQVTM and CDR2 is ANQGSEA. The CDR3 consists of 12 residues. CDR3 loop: CRGQAPQETQYF. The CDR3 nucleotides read TGCAGGGGGCAGGCCCCTCAAGAGACCCAGTACTTC.

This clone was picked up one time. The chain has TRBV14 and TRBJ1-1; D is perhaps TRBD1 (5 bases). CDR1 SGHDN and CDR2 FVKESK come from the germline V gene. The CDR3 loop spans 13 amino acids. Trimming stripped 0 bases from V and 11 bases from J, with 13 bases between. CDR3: CASSQDRAGRAFF. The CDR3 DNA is TGTGCCAGCAGCCAAGATCGCGCAGGGCGGGCTTTCTTT.

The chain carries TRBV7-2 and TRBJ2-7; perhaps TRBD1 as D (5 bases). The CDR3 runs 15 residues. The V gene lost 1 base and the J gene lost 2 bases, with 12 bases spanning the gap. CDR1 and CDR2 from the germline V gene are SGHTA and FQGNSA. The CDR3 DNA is TGTGCCAGCAGCTTAGATCGACAGCTCGCCTACGAGCAGTACTTC. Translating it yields CASSLDRQLAYEQYF.

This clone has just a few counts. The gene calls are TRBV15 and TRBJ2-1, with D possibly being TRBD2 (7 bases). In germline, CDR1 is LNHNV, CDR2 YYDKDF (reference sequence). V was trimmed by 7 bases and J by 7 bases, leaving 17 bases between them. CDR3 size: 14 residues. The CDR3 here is CATMAGARMNEQFF. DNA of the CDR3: TGTGCCACCATGGCGGGGGCCAGGATGAATGAGCAGTTCTTC. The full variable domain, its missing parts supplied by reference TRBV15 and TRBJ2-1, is DAMVIQNPRYQVTQFGKPVTLSCSQTLNHNVMYWYQQKSSQAPKLLFHYYDKDFNNEADTPDNFQSRRPNTSFCFLDIRSPGLGDTAMYLCATMAGARMNEQFFGPGTRLTVL.

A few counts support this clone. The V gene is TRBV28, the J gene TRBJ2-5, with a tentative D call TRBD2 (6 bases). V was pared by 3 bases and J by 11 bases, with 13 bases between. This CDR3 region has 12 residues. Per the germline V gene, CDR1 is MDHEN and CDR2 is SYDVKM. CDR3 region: CASSLDGRVQYF. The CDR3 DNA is TGTGCCAGCAGTTTGGACGGGAGAGTACAGTACTTC.

CDR3 in amino acids: CASSQTPPGSYGYTF. CDR3 DNA sequence: TGTGCCAGCAGCCAGACACCTCCGGGAAGCTATGGCTACACCTTC. The J gene is TRBJ1-2, the V gene TRBV14; D gene uncertain. Trimming shortened V by 3 bases and J by 4 bases, and 15 bases separated the two germline ends. CDR1 is SGHDN, CDR2 FVKESK, per germline. The CDR3 runs to 15 residues.

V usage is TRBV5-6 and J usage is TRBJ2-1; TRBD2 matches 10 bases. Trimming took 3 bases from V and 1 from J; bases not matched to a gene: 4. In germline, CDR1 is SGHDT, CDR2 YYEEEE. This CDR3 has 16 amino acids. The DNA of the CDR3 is TGTGCCAGCAGCTGGACTAGCGGCGAATCCTACAATGAGCAGTTCTTC. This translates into CASSWTSGESYNEQFF.